Included here is one T cell receptor (beta chain) sequence, with context. The data stem from a study of glioma-infiltrating T cells after dendritic cell vaccination. This sample's time point: after dendritic cell vaccination, including at tumor progression/relapse. Assay: immunoSEQ multiplex PCR; the TCRdb copy retains only in-frame clones and omits some. The profile shows roughly 100,000 clones, 90% of them singletons. Germline V CDR1 and CDR2: SNHLY, FYNNEI. The germline V and J ends were trimmed by 7 bases and 1 base, with 10 bases remaining between them. CDR3 length: 13 amino acids. The chain links TRBV2 to TRBJ1-1; the D is unclear. This clonotype was sampled from a human donor with glioblastoma. The sample here was blood, taken after dendritic cell vaccination. CDR3 bases: TGTGCCAGCAAATTCCGGGGGAACACTGAAGCTTTCTTT. It is translated as CASKFRGNTEAFF.